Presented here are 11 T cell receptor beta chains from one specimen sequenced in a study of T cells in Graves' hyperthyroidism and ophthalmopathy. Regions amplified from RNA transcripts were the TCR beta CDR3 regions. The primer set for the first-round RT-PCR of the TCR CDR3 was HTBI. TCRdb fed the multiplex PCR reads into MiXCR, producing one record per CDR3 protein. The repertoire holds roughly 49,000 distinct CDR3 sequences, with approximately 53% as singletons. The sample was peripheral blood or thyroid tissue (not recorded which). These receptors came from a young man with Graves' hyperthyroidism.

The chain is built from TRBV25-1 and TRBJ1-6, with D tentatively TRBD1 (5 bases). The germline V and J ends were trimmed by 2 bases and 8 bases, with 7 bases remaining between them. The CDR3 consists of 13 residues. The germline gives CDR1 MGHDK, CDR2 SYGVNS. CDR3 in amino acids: CASSEGGHSPLHF. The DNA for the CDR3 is TGTGCCAGCAGTGAAGGGGGACATTCACCCCTCCACTTT.

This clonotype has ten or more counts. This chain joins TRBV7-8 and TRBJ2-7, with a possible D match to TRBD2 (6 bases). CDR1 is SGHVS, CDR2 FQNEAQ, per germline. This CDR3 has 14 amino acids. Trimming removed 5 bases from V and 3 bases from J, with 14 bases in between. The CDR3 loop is CASSPSGARYEQYF. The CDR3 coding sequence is TGTGCCAGCAGCCCGTCGGGAGCCCGCTACGAGCAGTACTTC.

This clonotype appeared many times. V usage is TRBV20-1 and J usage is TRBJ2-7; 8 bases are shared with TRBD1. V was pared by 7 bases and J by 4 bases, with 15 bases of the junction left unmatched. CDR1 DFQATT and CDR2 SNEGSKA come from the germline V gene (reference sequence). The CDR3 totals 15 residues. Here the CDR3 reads CSVSTPRGHLYEQYF. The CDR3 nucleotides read TGCAGTGTCTCAACCCCCAGGGGGCATTTATACGAGCAGTACTTC.

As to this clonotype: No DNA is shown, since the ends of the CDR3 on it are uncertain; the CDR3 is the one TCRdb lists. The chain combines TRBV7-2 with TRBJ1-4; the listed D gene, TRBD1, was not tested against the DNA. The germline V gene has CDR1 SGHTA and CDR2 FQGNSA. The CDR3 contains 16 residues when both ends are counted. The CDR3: CASSFYHPGTDGNCFF.

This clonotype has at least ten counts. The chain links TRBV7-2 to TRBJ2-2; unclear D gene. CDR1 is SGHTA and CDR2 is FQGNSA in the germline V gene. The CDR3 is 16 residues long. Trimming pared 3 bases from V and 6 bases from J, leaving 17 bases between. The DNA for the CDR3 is TGTGCCAGCAGCTTTGTTGTCCTTGGGTTCCCCGGGGAGCTGTTTTTT. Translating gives CASSFVVLGFPGELFF.

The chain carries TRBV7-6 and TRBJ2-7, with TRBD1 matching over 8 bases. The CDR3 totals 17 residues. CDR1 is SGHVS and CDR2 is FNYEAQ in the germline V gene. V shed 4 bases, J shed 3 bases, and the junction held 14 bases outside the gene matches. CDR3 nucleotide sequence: TGTGCCAGCAGCTCCAGTGACAGGGGCCCGATAAACTACGAGCAGTACTTC. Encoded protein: CASSSSDRGPINYEQYF.

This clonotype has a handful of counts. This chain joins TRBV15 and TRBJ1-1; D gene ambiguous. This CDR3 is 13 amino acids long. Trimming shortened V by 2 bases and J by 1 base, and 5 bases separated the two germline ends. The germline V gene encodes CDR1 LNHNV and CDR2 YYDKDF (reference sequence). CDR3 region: CATSRKGNTEAFF. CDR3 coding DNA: TGTGCCACCAGCAGAAAGGGGAACACTGAAGCTTTCTTT.

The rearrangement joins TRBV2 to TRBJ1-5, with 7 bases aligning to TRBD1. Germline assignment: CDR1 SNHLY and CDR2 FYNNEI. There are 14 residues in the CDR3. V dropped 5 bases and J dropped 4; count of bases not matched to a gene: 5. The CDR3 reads CASSWQGGNQPQHF. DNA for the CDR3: TGTGCCAGCAGTTGGCAGGGGGGAAATCAGCCCCAGCATTTT.

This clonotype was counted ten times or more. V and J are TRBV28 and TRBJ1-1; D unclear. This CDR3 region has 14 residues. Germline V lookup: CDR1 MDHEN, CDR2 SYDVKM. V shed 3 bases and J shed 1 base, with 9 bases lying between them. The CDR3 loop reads CASSFWGKNTEAFF. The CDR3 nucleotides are TGTGCCAGCAGTTTTTGGGGAAAGAACACTGAAGCTTTCTTT.

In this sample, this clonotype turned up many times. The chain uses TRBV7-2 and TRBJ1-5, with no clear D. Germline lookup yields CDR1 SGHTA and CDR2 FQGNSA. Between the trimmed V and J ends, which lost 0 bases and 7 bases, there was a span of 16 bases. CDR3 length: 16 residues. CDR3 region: CASSLASDPSGQPQHF. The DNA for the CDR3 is TGTGCCAGCAGCTTAGCGTCCGACCCTAGCGGCCAGCCCCAGCATTTT.

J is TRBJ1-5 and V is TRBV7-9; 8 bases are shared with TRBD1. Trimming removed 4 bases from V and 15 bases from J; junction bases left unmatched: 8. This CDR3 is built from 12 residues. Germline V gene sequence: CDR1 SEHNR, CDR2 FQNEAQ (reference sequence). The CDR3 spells CASSYTGGLAHF. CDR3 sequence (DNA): TGTGCCAGCAGCTACACAGGGGGGCTCGCGCATTTT.